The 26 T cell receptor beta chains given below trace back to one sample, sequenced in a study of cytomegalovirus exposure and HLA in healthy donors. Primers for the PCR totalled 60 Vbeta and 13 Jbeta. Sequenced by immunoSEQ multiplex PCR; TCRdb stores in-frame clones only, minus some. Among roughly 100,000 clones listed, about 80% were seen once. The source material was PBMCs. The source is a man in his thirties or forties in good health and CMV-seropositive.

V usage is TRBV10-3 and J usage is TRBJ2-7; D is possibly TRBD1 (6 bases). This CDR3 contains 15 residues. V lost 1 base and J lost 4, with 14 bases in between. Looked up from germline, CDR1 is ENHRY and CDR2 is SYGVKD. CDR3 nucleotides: TGTGCCATCAGTGAGTATGGGACAAGGGGGTACGAGCAGTACGTC. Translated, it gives CAISEYGTRGYEQYV.

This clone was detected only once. This chain's CDR3 is CAIGNAGPSGVNEQYV. Written as DNA, the CDR3 is TGTGCCATCGGAAATGCCGGTCCTAGCGGGGTAAACGAGCAGTACGTC. This chain links TRBV10-3 with TRBJ2-7; 9 bases map to TRBD2. The CDR3 has 16 amino acids. After removal of 8 bases from V and 5 bases from J, the junction contained 16 bases not matched to a gene. Germline lookup yields CDR1 ENHRY and CDR2 SYGVKD.

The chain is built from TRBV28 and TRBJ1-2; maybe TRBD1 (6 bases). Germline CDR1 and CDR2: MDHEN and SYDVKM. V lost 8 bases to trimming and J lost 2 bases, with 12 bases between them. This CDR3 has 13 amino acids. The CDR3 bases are TGTGCCAGCCTCGGGACAAAAAACTATGGCTACACCTTC. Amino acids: CASLGTKNYGYTF.

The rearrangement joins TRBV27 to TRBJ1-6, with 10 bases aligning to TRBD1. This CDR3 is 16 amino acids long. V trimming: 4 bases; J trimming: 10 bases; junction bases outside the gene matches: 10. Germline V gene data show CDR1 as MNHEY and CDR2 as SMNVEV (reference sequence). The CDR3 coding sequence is TGTGCCAGCAGTTCGTATTACGGGACAGGGGACTCACCCCTCCACTTT. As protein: CASSSYYGTGDSPLHF.

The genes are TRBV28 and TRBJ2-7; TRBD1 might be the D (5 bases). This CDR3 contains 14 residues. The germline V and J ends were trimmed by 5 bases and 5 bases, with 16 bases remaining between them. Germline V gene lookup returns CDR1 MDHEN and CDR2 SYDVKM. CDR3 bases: TGTGCCAGCAGTCCAAACCCCCCCAGGGACGAGCAGTACTTC. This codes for CASSPNPPRDEQYF. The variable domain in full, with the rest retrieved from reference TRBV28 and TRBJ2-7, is DVKVTQSSRYLVKRTGEKVFLECVQDMDHENMFWYRQDPGLGLRLIYFSYDVKMKEKGDIPEGYSVSREKKERFSLILESASTNQTSMYLCASSPNPPRDEQYFGPGTRLTVT.

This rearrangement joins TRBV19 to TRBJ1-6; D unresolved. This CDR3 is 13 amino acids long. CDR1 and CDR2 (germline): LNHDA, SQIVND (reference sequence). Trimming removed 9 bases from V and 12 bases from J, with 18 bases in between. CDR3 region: CASRRGSQRPLHF. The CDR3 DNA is TGTGCCAGCCGGCGGGGAAGTCAAAGACCCCTCCACTTT. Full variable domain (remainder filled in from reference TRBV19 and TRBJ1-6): DGGITQSPKYLFRKEGQNVTLSCEQNLNHDAMYWYRQDPGQGLRLIYYSQIVNDFQKGDIAEGYSVSREKKESFPLTVTSAQKNPTAFYLCASRRGSQRPLHFGNGTRLTVT.

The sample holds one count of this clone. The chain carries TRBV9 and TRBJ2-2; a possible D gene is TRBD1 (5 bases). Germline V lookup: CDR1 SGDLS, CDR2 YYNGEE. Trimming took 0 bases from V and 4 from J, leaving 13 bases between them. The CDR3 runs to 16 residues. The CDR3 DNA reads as TGTGCCAGCAGCGTAGGGGGTAGGGGCGGCACCGGGGAGCTGTTTTTT. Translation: CASSVGGRGGTGELFF.

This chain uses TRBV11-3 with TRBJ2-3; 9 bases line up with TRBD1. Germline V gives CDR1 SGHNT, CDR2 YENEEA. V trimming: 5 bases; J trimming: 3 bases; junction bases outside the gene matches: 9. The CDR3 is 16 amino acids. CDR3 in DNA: TGTGCCAGCAGCCCCGGGACAGGGATGTTTACAGATACGCAGTATTTT. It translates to CASSPGTGMFTDTQYF.

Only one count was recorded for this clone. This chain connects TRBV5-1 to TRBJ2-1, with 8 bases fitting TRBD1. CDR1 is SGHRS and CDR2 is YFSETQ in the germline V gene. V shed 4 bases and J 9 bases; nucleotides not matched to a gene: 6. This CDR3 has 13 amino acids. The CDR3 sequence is CASSRDRRGEQFF. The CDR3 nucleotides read TGCGCCAGCAGCCGGGACAGGCGGGGTGAGCAGTTCTTC.

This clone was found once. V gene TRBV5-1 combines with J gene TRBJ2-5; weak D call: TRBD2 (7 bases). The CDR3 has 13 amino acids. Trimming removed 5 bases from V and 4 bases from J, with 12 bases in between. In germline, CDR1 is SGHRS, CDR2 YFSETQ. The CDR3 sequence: CASRDGGLETQYF. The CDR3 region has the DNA TGCGCCAGCAGAGACGGGGGGCTAGAGACCCAGTACTTC.

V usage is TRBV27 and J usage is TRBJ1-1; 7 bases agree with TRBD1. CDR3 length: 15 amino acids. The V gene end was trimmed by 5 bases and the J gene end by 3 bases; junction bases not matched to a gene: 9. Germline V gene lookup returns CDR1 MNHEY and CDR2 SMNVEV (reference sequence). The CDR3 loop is CASSETDRADTEAFF. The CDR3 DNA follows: TGTGCCAGCAGTGAGACAGACAGGGCCGACACTGAAGCTTTCTTT.

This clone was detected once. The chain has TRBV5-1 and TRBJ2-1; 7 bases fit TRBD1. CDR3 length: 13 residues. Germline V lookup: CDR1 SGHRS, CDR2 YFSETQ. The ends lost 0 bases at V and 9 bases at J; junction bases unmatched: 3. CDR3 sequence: CASSLDRGTEQFF. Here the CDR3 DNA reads TGCGCCAGCAGCTTGGACAGGGGTACTGAGCAGTTCTTC.

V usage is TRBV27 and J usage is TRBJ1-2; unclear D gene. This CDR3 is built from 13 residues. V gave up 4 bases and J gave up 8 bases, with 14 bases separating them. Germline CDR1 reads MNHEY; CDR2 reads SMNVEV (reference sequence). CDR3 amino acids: CASSSHPPQGYTF. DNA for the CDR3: TGTGCCAGCAGTTCACATCCCCCGCAAGGCTACACCTTC.

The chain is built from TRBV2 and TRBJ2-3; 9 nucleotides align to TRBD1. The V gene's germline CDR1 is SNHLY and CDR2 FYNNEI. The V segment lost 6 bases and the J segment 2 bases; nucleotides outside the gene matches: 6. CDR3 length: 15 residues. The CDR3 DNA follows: TGTGCCAGCAGGGGAGGACAGGGGCTCACAGATACGCAGTATTTT. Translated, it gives CASRGGQGLTDTQYF.

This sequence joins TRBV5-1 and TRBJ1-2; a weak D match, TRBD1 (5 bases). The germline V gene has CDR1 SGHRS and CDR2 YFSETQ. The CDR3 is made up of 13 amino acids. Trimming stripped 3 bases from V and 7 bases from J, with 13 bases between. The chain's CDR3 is CASSSETAVGYTF. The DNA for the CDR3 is TGCGCCAGCAGCTCTGAGACAGCAGTTGGCTACACCTTC. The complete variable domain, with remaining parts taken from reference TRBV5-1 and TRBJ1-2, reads KAGVTQTPRYLIKTRGQQVTLSCSPISGHRSVSWYQQTPGQGLQFLFEYFSETQRNKGNFPGRFSGRQFSNSRSEMNVSTLELGDSALYLCASSSETAVGYTFGSGTRLTVV.

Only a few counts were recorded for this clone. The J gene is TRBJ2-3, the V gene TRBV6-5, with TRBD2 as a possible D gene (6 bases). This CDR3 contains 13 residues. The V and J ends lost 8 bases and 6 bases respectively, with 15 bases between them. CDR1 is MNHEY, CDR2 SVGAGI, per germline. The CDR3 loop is CASGEDLRDTQYF. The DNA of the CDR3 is TGTGCCAGCGGGGAGGACTTACGGGATACGCAGTATTTT.

The CDR3 coding sequence is TGTGCCAGCAGACCACGAAGGACAGGGGGCTATGGCTACACCTTC. This gives the protein CASRPRRTGGYGYTF. This chain connects TRBV6-5 to TRBJ1-2, with TRBD1 matching over 10 bases. V lost 6 bases, J lost 4 bases, and 8 bases stayed unmatched. Germline CDR1 MNHEY, CDR2 SVGAGI. The CDR3 covers 15 residues.

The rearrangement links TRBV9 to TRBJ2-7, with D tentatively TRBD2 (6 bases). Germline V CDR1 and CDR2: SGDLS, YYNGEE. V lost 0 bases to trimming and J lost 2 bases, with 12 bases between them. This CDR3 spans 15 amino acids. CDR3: CASSVDRESTYEQYF. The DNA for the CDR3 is TGTGCCAGCAGCGTAGACCGGGAGTCAACCTACGAGCAGTACTTC. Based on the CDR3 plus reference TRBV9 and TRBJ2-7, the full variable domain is DSGVTQTPKHLITATGQRVTLRCSPRSGDLSVYWYQQSLDQGLQFLIQYYNGEERAKGNILERFSAQQFPDLHSELNLSSLELGDSALYFCASSVDRESTYEQYFGPGTRLTVT.

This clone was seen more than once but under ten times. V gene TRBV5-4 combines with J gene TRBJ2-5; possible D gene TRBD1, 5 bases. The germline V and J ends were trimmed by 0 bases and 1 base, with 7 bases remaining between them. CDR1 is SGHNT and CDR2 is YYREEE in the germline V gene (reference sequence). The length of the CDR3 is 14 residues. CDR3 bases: TGTGCCAGCAGCTTGGGACAGCTCCAAGAGACCCAGTACTTC. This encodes CASSLGQLQETQYF.

This CDR3 reads CASRGGTGLSGNTIYF. For the CDR3, the DNA is TGCGCCAGCAGGGGCGGGACAGGGCTCTCTGGAAACACCATATATTTT. The V call is TRBV10-1, the J call TRBJ1-3, with 9 nucleotides matching TRBD1. The V gene's germline CDR1 is WNHNN and CDR2 SYGVQD (reference sequence). The CDR3 length is 16 residues. J lost 0 bases, V lost 6 bases, and 6 bases had no gene match.

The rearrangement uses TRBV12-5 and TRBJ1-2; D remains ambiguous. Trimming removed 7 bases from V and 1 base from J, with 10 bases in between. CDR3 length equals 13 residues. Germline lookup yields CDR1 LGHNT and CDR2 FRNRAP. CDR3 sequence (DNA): TGTGCTAGTGCCGTGGAGTTTAACTATGGCTACACCTTC. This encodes CASAVEFNYGYTF.

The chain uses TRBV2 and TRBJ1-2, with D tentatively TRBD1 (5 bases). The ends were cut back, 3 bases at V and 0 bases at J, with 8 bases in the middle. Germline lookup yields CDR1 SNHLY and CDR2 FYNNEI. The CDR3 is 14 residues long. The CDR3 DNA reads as TGTGCCAGCAGTGATCGGGGGACTAACTATGGCTACACCTTC. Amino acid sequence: CASSDRGTNYGYTF.

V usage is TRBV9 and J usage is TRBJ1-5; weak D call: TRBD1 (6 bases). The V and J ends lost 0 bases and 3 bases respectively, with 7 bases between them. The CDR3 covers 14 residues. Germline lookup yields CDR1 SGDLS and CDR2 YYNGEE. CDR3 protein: CASSVGTDNQPQHF. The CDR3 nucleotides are TGTGCCAGCAGCGTAGGGACAGACAATCAGCCCCAGCATTTT.

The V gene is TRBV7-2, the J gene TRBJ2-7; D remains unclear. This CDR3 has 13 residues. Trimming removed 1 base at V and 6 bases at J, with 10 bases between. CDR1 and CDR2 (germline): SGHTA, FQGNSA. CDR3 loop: CASSLVARFEQYF. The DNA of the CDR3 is TGTGCCAGCAGCTTAGTCGCCCGGTTCGAGCAGTACTTC.

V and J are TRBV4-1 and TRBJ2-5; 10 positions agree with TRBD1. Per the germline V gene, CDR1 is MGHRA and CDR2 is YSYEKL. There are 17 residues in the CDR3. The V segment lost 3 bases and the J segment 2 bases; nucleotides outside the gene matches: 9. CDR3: CASSQVGTGVPQETQYF. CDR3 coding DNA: TGCGCCAGCAGCCAGGTGGGGACAGGGGTCCCTCAAGAGACCCAGTACTTC.

CDR3 loop: CASSTLGRTIGNQPQHF. Here the CDR3 DNA reads TGTGCCAGTAGTACCTTAGGCCGGACAATTGGCAATCAGCCCCAGCATTTT. The J gene is TRBJ1-5, the V gene TRBV19, with a possible D match to TRBD1 (5 bases). CDR3 length equals 17 residues. Germline assignment: CDR1 LNHDA and CDR2 SQIVND (reference sequence). Trimming removed 4 bases from V and 2 bases from J, with 18 bases in between.